The entry below gives a single T cell receptor beta chain sequence along with its context. Treatment described: roughly 19 received Ad26.COV2.S at low or high dose, single or two shots; about 5 received placebo; per-sample allocation not given. At day 63 after the first vaccine or placebo injection, samples were drawn. This specimen comes from a study of Ad26.COV2.S vaccination and SARS-CoV-2 variants. Some clones are missing from TCRdb's copy, which holds only in-frame ones; the method was immunoSEQ multiplex PCR. Of hundreds of thousands of clones listed, 89% are singletons. This CDR3 has 16 amino acids. The V gene lost 3 bases and the J gene lost 0 bases, with 14 bases spanning the gap. Looked up from germline, CDR1 is SEHNR and CDR2 is FQNEAQ (reference sequence).

This clonotype was sampled from a person between 18 and 65 years old who received the Ad26.COV2.S COVID-19 vaccine or a placebo. The sequences come from peripheral blood, collected in a trial of Ad26.COV2.S vaccine versus placebo. The rearrangement links TRBV7-9 to TRBJ1-1; D gene ambiguous. The CDR3, as DNA: TGTGCCAGCAGCTTCGGGCCCGCAAACATGAACACTGAAGCTTTCTTT. This codes for CASSFGPANMNTEAFF.